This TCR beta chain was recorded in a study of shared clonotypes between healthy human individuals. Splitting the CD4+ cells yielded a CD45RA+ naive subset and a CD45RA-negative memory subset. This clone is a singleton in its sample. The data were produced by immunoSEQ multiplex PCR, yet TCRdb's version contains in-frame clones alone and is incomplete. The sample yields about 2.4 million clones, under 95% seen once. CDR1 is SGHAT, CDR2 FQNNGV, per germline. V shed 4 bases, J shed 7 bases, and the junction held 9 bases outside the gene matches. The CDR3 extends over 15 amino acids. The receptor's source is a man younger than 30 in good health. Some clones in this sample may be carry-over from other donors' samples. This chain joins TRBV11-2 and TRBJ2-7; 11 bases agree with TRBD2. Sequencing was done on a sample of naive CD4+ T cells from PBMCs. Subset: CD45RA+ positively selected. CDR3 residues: CASSSTSGAPEEQYF. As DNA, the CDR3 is TGTGCCAGCAGCTCGACTAGCGGGGCCCCTGAAGAGCAGTACTTC. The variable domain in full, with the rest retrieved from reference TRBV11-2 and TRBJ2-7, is EAGVAQSPRYKIIEKRQSVAFWCNPISGHATLYWYQQILGQGPKLLIQFQNNGVVDDSQLPKDRFSAERLKGVDSTLKIQPAKLEDSAVYLCASSSTSGAPEEQYFGPGTRLTVT.